Following are 32 T cell receptor beta chains from one sample sequenced in a study of blood T cell repertoires in COVID-19. The data were produced by immunoSEQ multiplex PCR, yet TCRdb's version contains in-frame clones alone and is incomplete. Among around 250,000 clones, approximately 91% were seen once, and the ten largest hold more than 1%. The sample consisted of PBMCs or T cells enriched from blood (not recorded which). These receptors all come from a human donor in a cohort exposed to, infected with or recovered from COVID-19 (not recorded which). The donor label of this sample is uncertain.

This chain connects TRBV12-5 to TRBJ2-3, with a weak D call TRBD2 (5 bases). Trimming removed 7 bases at V and 2 bases at J, with 13 bases between. The CDR3 runs to 14 residues. CDR1 and CDR2 from the germline V gene are LGHNT and FRNRAP. The DNA of the CDR3 is TGTGCTAGTGCCGCGGGTGGGGACACAGATACGCAGTATTTT. Its translation: CASAAGGDTDTQYF.

V gene TRBV30 combines with J gene TRBJ2-5; 8 bases are a match to TRBD1. CDR1 and CDR2 (germline): GTSNPN, SVGIG (reference sequence). This CDR3 region has 15 residues. V gave up 4 bases and J gave up 5 bases; unmatched junction bases: 12. CDR3 residues: CAWKIQGELGETQYF. The DNA of the CDR3 is TGTGCCTGGAAAATACAGGGGGAACTTGGGGAGACCCAGTACTTC.

The CDR3 nucleotides read TGTGCCAGTAGTATAAAAACTCCGTACAGGGCCCTCGAGCAGTACTTC. Encoded protein: CASSIKTPYRALEQYF. The chain joins TRBV19 to TRBJ2-7, with TRBD1 as a possible D gene (6 bases). This CDR3 region has 16 residues. Per the germline V gene, CDR1 is LNHDA and CDR2 is SQIVND (reference sequence). Trimming removed 2 bases from V and 6 bases from J, with 20 bases in between. The entire variable domain, with the rest obtained from reference TRBV19 and TRBJ2-7, is as follows: DGGITQSPKYLFRKEGQNVTLSCEQNLNHDAMYWYRQDPGQGLRLIYYSQIVNDFQKGDIAEGYSVSREKKESFPLTVTSAQKNPTAFYLCASSIKTPYRALEQYFGPGTRLTVT.

This clone was detected only once. V gene TRBV14 combines with J gene TRBJ2-6, with D perhaps matching TRBD1 (5 bases). From germline, CDR1 is SGHDN and CDR2 FVKESK. The CDR3 has 17 residues. V shed 1 base and J shed 0 bases, with 10 bases lying between them. CDR3 DNA: TGTGCCAGCAGCCAAGGACAGTCTGCCTCTGGGGCCAACGTCCTGACTTTC. This encodes CASSQGQSASGANVLTF.

The V and J genes are TRBV19 and TRBJ2-7, with 12 bases lining up with TRBD1. In germline, CDR1 is LNHDA, CDR2 SQIVND (reference sequence). There are 15 residues in the CDR3. J lost 7 bases, V lost 7 bases, and 11 bases had no gene match. The CDR3 loop reads CASTTGTGGVGEQYF. Here the CDR3 DNA reads TGTGCCAGTACCACCGGGACAGGGGGCGTTGGGGAGCAGTACTTC. The full variable domain, rest sourced from reference TRBV19 and TRBJ2-7, is DGGITQSPKYLFRKEGQNVTLSCEQNLNHDAMYWYRQDPGQGLRLIYYSQIVNDFQKGDIAEGYSVSREKKESFPLTVTSAQKNPTAFYLCASTTGTGGVGEQYFGPGTRLTVT.

The chain couples TRBV27 to TRBJ1-4; D gene ambiguous. Per the germline V gene, CDR1 is MNHEY and CDR2 is SMNVEV (reference sequence). This CDR3 spans 14 amino acids. V lost 5 bases and J lost 1, with 8 bases in between. The CDR3 coding sequence is TGTGCCAGCAGTCCACTATTAACTAATGAAAAACTGTTTTTT. Translation: CASSPLLTNEKLFF.

CDR3 nucleotides: TGTGCCGCCGGGGATCAGCCCCAGCATTTT. This sequence encodes CAAGDQPQHF. The chain is built from TRBV24-1 and TRBJ1-5; D remains unclear. Trimming removed 12 bases from V and 5 bases from J, with 7 bases in between. The CDR3 runs to 10 residues. Germline lookup yields CDR1 KGHDR and CDR2 SFDVKD.

The J gene is TRBJ2-2, the V gene TRBV24-1, with 9 bases identical to TRBD2. V shed 6 bases and J 2 bases; nucleotides not matched to a gene: 6. The CDR3 is 16 residues long. CDR1 KGHDR and CDR2 SFDVKD come from the germline V gene. The chain's CDR3 is CATSQRLAANTGELFF. The CDR3 nucleotides read TGTGCCACCAGTCAACGACTAGCGGCCAACACCGGGGAGCTGTTTTTT.

CDR3 DNA sequence: TGCGCCAGCAGCTTGTATCCGGGAAGGAACACTGAAGCTTTCTTT. Its translation is CASSLYPGRNTEAFF. The chain couples TRBV5-1 to TRBJ1-1; D gene unclear. Per the germline V gene, CDR1 is SGHRS and CDR2 is YFSETQ. Trimming removed 1 base from V and 1 base from J, with 11 bases in between. The CDR3 is 15 amino acids.

This clone was seen only once. V and J are TRBV19 and TRBJ2-5; 12 bases agree with TRBD2. The CDR3 has 16 amino acids. Looked up from germline, CDR1 is LNHDA and CDR2 is SQIVND (reference sequence). Losses at the gene ends were 1 base for V and 2 bases for J; bases not matched to a gene: 2. This chain's CDR3 is CASSIALAGGQETQYF. DNA for the CDR3: TGTGCCAGTAGTATAGCACTAGCGGGGGGACAAGAGACCCAGTACTTC.

CDR3 region: CASRDRGRDGYTF. In nucleotides, the CDR3 is TGTGCCAGCAGGGACAGGGGGAGGGATGGCTACACCTTC. The V and J genes are TRBV6-5 and TRBJ1-2, with 10 bases fitting TRBD1. The J segment lost 6 bases and the V segment lost 6 bases, leaving 4 bases of the junction unmatched. Germline V gives CDR1 MNHEY, CDR2 SVGAGI. This CDR3 has 13 residues.

The V call is TRBV4-1, the J call TRBJ1-2; 10 bases align to TRBD1. The CDR3 is 13 residues long. Trimming took 4 bases from V and 10 from J; bases not matched to a gene: 6. Germline V gives CDR1 MGHRA, CDR2 YSYEKL. This CDR3 reads CASSPTGGAFYTF. Written as DNA, the CDR3 is TGCGCCAGCAGCCCGACAGGGGGCGCCTTCTACACCTTC.

This clone was detected once. A read error is likely, as this CDR3 ends without the conserved phenylalanine or tryptophan. No DNA is shown, since the ends of the CDR3 on it are uncertain; the CDR3 is the one TCRdb lists. The V and J genes are TRBV10-3 and TRBJ2-7; no check of the table's D call, TRBD1, against the DNA was made. Germline V CDR1 and CDR2: ENHRY, SYGVKD. The CDR3 is 13 residues long, ends included. CDR3: CAISDSTDRGLLI.

The gene calls are TRBV4-1 and TRBJ1-2, with D possibly TRBD1 on 6 matching bases. The CDR3 contains 16 residues. The V end was cut by 0 bases, the J end by 3 bases, with 14 bases between. The germline CDR1 and CDR2 sequences are MGHRA and YSYEKL. CDR3: CASSQDSETGHYGYTF. Written as DNA, the CDR3 is TGCGCCAGCAGCCAAGATTCCGAGACAGGCCACTATGGCTACACCTTC.

The CDR3 DNA is TGTGCCAGCAGCGATAGCGGGGGGCTGAGAGAGCAGTTCTTC. Its translation is CASSDSGGLREQFF. V and J are TRBV9 and TRBJ2-1, with 10 positions matching TRBD2. CDR3 length: 14 amino acids. The V segment lost 3 bases and the J segment 10 bases; nucleotides outside the gene matches: 7. Germline V lookup: CDR1 SGDLS, CDR2 YYNGEE.

In this sample, this clone turned up once. J is TRBJ2-1 and V is TRBV20-1; no firm D call. Germline CDR1 and CDR2: DFQATT and SNEGSKA (reference sequence). Trimming pared 0 bases from V and 9 bases from J, leaving 6 bases between. The CDR3 has 11 residues. The DNA of the CDR3 is TGCAGTGCTAGAGATGGGCTTGAGCAGTTCTTC. Its protein is CSARDGLEQFF.

This chain joins TRBV12-3 or TRBV12-4 and TRBJ1-5; 8 bases match TRBD1. V lost 6 bases, J lost 6 bases, and 4 bases stayed unmatched. The CDR3 is 13 residues long. The CDR3 protein is CASSRQGSQPQHF. CDR3 DNA: TGTGCCAGCAGCCGACAGGGGAGTCAGCCCCAGCATTTT.

The rearrangement joins TRBV28 to TRBJ2-2; D perhaps matches TRBD1 (5 bases). The CDR3 has 12 residues. The V end was cut by 10 bases, the J end by 0 bases, with 6 bases between. The germline V gene has CDR1 MDHEN and CDR2 SYDVKM. The CDR3 here is CATTANTGELFF. As DNA, the CDR3 is TGTGCCACGACAGCGAACACCGGGGAGCTGTTTTTT.

In this sample, this clone turned up a few times. The rearrangement links TRBV6-5 to TRBJ1-6; 8 bases map to TRBD1. In germline, CDR1 is MNHEY, CDR2 SVGAGI. The CDR3 consists of 14 residues. Germline trimming cut 2 bases from V and 9 bases from J; bases unmatched to any gene: 3. CDR3 region: CASSYDRGGSPLHF. The DNA of the CDR3 is TGTGCCAGCAGTTACGACAGGGGAGGTTCACCCCTCCACTTT.

This clone has a single count. The chain combines TRBV30 with TRBJ2-7; 14 nucleotides match TRBD2. Germline trimming cut 5 bases from V and 2 bases from J; bases unmatched to any gene: 14. CDR1 and CDR2 from the germline V gene are GTSNPN and SVGIG (reference sequence). This CDR3 is 18 amino acids long. CDR3 amino acids: CAWGPHLGTSGGTYEQYF. In DNA, the CDR3 is TGTGCCTGGGGCCCTCATCTCGGGACTAGCGGGGGCACCTACGAGCAGTACTTC.

The chain uses TRBV2 and TRBJ1-4; 9 positions match TRBD1. V lost 5 bases to trimming and J lost 8 bases; unmatched junction nucleotides: 6. This CDR3 region has 14 residues. Germline assignment: CDR1 SNHLY and CDR2 FYNNEI. This CDR3 is CASSTGTGREKLFF. The CDR3 coding sequence is TGTGCCAGCAGTACCGGGACAGGGAGGGAAAAACTGTTTTTT.

The chain joins TRBV7-2 to TRBJ1-2, with D tentatively TRBD1 (5 bases). Germline V lookup: CDR1 SGHTA, CDR2 FQGNSA. Trimming shortened V by 5 bases and J by 6 bases, and 22 bases separated the two germline ends. The CDR3 consists of 16 residues. Here the CDR3 DNA reads TGTGCCAGCAGCCCCCCCGGGGGAAGGGCGCGCCATGGCTACACCTTC. This sequence encodes CASSPPGGRARHGYTF. Full variable domain (rest looked up from reference TRBV7-2 and TRBJ1-2): GAGVSQSPSNKVTEKGKDVELRCDPISGHTALYWYRQSLGQGLEFLIYFQGNSAPDKSGLPSDRFSAERTGGSVSTLTIQRTQQEDSAVYLCASSPPGGRARHGYTFGSGTRLTVV.

The V gene is TRBV19, the J gene TRBJ1-5, with D perhaps matching TRBD1 (5 bases). The CDR3 covers 15 residues. CDR1 is LNHDA, CDR2 SQIVND, per germline (reference sequence). Trimming took off 5 bases at V and 7 bases at J, with 18 bases between the two ends. The DNA of the CDR3 is TGTGCCAGTAGTGGGACGGGGGACCGGCGGCAGCCCCAGCATTTT. Protein product: CASSGTGDRRQPQHF.

V usage is TRBV24-1 and J usage is TRBJ2-7; 10 bases line up with TRBD1. Germline CDR1 and CDR2: KGHDR and SFDVKD. V was pared by 5 bases and J by 2 bases, with 8 bases of the junction left unmatched. CDR3 length: 16 residues. The CDR3: CATSGRTGGETYEQYF. The CDR3 DNA reads TGTGCCACCAGTGGCAGGACAGGGGGTGAAACCTACGAGCAGTACTTC.

This CDR3 reads CSVEADRGNSYEQYF. The CDR3 coding sequence is TGCAGCGTTGAAGCGGACAGGGGTAACTCCTACGAGCAGTACTTC. The rearrangement uses TRBV29-1 and TRBJ2-7; TRBD1 agrees at 9 bases. CDR3 size: 15 residues. CDR1 is SQVTM, CDR2 ANQGSEA, per germline. J gave up 0 bases and V 1 base, and 4 bases lay outside the gene matches.

This clone occurred once. The DNA of the CDR3 is TGTGCCAGCAGTTTGGGACACGAAGCTTTCTTT. Its translation: CASSLGHEAFF. The V and J genes are TRBV12-3 or TRBV12-4 and TRBJ1-1, with D maybe TRBD1 (6 bases). CDR3 length: 11 residues. Trimming took off 3 bases at V and 8 bases at J, with 7 bases between the two ends.

The chain is built from TRBV9 and TRBJ2-2; 9 nucleotides agree with TRBD2. Trimming cost V 0 bases and J 2 bases; bases outside gene matches: 5. The CDR3 is 17 residues long. Germline CDR1 SGDLS, CDR2 YYNGEE. The CDR3 bases are TGTGCCAGCAGCGTAGTGAGCGGGGGGCTCAACACCGGGGAGCTGTTTTTT. Translation gives CASSVVSGGLNTGELFF. The variable domain in full, with the rest retrieved from reference TRBV9 and TRBJ2-2, is DSGVTQTPKHLITATGQRVTLRCSPRSGDLSVYWYQQSLDQGLQFLIQYYNGEERAKGNILERFSAQQFPDLHSELNLSSLELGDSALYFCASSVVSGGLNTGELFFGEGSRLTVL.

CDR3 amino acids: CASGSLRRGGLLVSSTDTQYF. The CDR3 DNA reads as TGTGCTAGTGGTTCCCTCCGGCGGGGGGGCTTGCTTGTATCTAGCACAGATACGCAGTATTTT. V is TRBV12-5 and J is TRBJ2-3, with TRBD2 matching over 9 bases. Germline V gives CDR1 LGHNT, CDR2 FRNRAP. The CDR3 extends over 21 amino acids. The J segment lost 0 bases and the V segment lost 4 bases, leaving 20 bases of the junction unmatched.

The chain is built from TRBV4-1 and TRBJ2-1; TRBD1 matches at 9 bases. Per the germline V gene, CDR1 is MGHRA and CDR2 is YSYEKL. With V trimmed by 6 bases and J by 8 bases, 17 bases remained unmatched. CDR3 length: 17 amino acids. CDR3 sequence (DNA): TGCGCCAGCAGATCCTCACCCTCGGGACAGGGACGCGATGAGCAGTTCTTC. Its translation: CASRSSPSGQGRDEQFF.

Here the CDR3 DNA reads TGTGCCAGCAGCGTAGTGGGACTAGCGGGGGCCTACAATGAGCAGTTCTTC. Translating it yields CASSVVGLAGAYNEQFF. The chain employs TRBV9 and TRBJ2-1; TRBD2 agrees at 14 bases. This CDR3 is built from 17 residues. V lost 0 bases and J lost 2; bases outside the gene matches: 1. CDR1 SGDLS and CDR2 YYNGEE come from the germline V gene.

The CDR3 DNA reads TGTGCCAGCAGCCGCCGGGACAGGGGAAAAGCTTTCTTT. Encoded protein: CASSRRDRGKAFF. The rearrangement uses TRBV6-5 and TRBJ1-1; 10 bases match TRBD1. This CDR3 is built from 13 residues. The germline V gene encodes CDR1 MNHEY and CDR2 SVGAGI. The V and J ends lost 6 bases and 9 bases, in that order; junction bases with no gene match: 7.

This chain joins TRBV27 and TRBJ1-6; D is unclear. The germline CDR1 and CDR2 sequences are MNHEY and SMNVEV (reference sequence). CDR3 length: 16 residues. The V end was cut by 6 bases, the J end by 0 bases, with 12 bases between. CDR3 sequence: CASSPHWSSYNSPLHF. CDR3 nucleotide sequence: TGTGCCAGCAGCCCCCACTGGAGCTCCTATAATTCACCCCTCCACTTT.